Listed below are T cell receptor beta chains from one sample, sequenced in a study of siplizumab effects on memory and regulatory T cells. Only in-frame clones appear in the TCRdb table, and some are missing; sequencing was by immunoSEQ multiplex PCR. The sample contains 100,000 or so clones, about 91% of which appear only once. Sequencing was done on a sample of Tregs sorted from blood. These receptors were obtained from a human donor in good health. Both conserved end residues are part of each CDR3. Fields, in order: J gene, clone size, D gene, V gene, CDR3 protein, CDR3 DNA. D genes are given only for firm matches. Clone sizes are given selectively: once, few, many, or a class where the clone is expanded.

>TRBJ2-3|NA|TRBD2|TRBV7-3
CASSSGLASDTQYF
TGTGCCAGCAGCTCGGGACTAGCTAGTGATACGCAGTATTTT
>TRBJ2-7|NA|TRBD2|TRBV2
CASFIRREGPYEQYF
TGTGCCAGCTTCATCCGGCGGGAGGGCCCCTACGAGCAGTACTTC
>TRBJ2-6|NA|NA|TRBV27
CATGAGGSSGANVLTF
TGTGCCACCGGAGCAGGCGGCTCCTCTGGGGCCAACGTCCTGACTTTC
>TRBJ2-1|NA|NA|TRBV27
CASSPRSGLPVQQFF
TGTGCCAGCAGTCCGCGCTCGGGCCTGCCAGTACAGCAGTTCTTC
>TRBJ1-2|NA|NA|TRBV7-8
CASSLAQQVHMLYGYTF
TGTGCCAGCAGCTTAGCCCAACAGGTACATATGCTGTATGGCTACACCTTC
>TRBJ2-3|NA|NA|TRBV28
CASSSTGRGTDTQYF
TGTGCCAGCAGTTCCACTGGGAGAGGCACAGATACGCAGTATTTT
>TRBJ1-3|NA|NA|TRBV27
CASSLFGGLTGNTIYF
TGTGCCAGCAGTTTATTCGGGGGCTTGACTGGAAACACCATATATTTT
>TRBJ2-2|NA|NA|TRBV27
CASRDKGVRTGELFF
TGTGCCAGCAGGGATAAGGGGGTGCGGACCGGGGAGCTGTTTTTT
>TRBJ2-3|NA|TRBD1|TRBV7-3
CASSPGGALKDTQYF
TGTGCCAGCAGCCCAGGGGGCGCTTTGAAAGATACGCAGTATTTT
>TRBJ2-1|NA|TRBD2|TRBV11-2
CASSSGNLYNEQFF
TGTGCCAGCAGTAGCGGGAACCTATACAATGAGCAGTTCTTC
>TRBJ2-3|NA|TRBD2|TRBV30
CAWTGLAGGLSTDTQYF
TGTGCCTGGACCGGGCTAGCGGGAGGACTGAGCACAGATACGCAGTATTTT
>TRBJ2-3|once|TRBD1|TRBV5-1
CASSLGQGANTDTQYF
TGCGCCAGCAGCTTGGGACAGGGGGCTAACACAGATACGCAGTATTTT
>TRBJ2-7|NA|NA|TRBV9
CASSVGPAYEQYF
TGTGCCAGCAGCGTGGGACCGGCCTACGAGCAGTACTTC
>TRBJ1-6|NA|NA|TRBV27
CASSLWGRDDSPLHF
TGTGCCAGCAGTTTATGGGGCAGGGATGATTCACCCCTCCACTTT
>TRBJ2-7|NA|NA|TRBV27
CASSLSGRGRTSSYEQYF
TGTGCCAGCAGTTTATCTGGCAGGGGTCGGACTAGCTCCTACGAGCAGTACTTC
>TRBJ2-5|NA|NA|TRBV10-3
CAISLGFQETQYF
TGTGCCATCAGTCTGGGTTTCCAAGAGACCCAGTACTTC
>TRBJ2-4|NA|NA|TRBV2
CASRPWGRGKTKNIQYF
TGTGCCAGCAGGCCTTGGGGAAGGGGCAAAACCAAAAACATTCAGTACTTC
>TRBJ1-4|NA|NA|TRBV7-9
CASTPTTNEKLFF
TGTGCCAGCACCCCGACAACTAATGAAAAACTGTTTTTT
>TRBJ2-3|NA|NA|TRBV4-1
CASSQDGGGSGDTQYF
TGCGCCAGCAGCCAAGATGGGGGCGGGAGCGGGGATACGCAGTATTTT
>TRBJ2-3|NA|NA|TRBV6-5
CASSYGVGTDTQYF
TGTGCCAGCAGTTACGGAGTAGGTACAGATACGCAGTATTTT
>TRBJ2-1|NA|TRBD2|TRBV5-1
CASSGRASNEQFF
TGCGCCAGCAGCGGGAGGGCCTCTAATGAGCAGTTCTTC
>TRBJ2-3|NA|TRBD2|TRBV5-1
CASSLARLAETDTQYF
TGCGCCAGCAGCTTGGCGCGGCTAGCGGAAACAGATACGCAGTATTTT
>TRBJ2-2|NA|TRBD1|TRBV18
CASSPGQADGELFF
TGTGCCAGCTCACCGGGACAGGCCGATGGGGAGCTGTTTTTT
>TRBJ1-4|NA|NA|TRBV5-4
CASSDGRTTNEKLFF
TGTGCCAGCAGCGATGGACGGACAACTAATGAAAAACTGTTTTTT
>TRBJ1-6|NA|TRBD1|TRBV11-2
CASSSTGIGLSPLHF
TGTGCCAGCTCCTCGACAGGGATCGGACTTTCACCCCTCCACTTT
>TRBJ2-3|NA|TRBD1|TRBV28
CASSRRTGNPDTQYF
TGTGCCAGCAGTCGTCGGACAGGTAACCCAGATACGCAGTATTTT
>TRBJ1-2|once|NA|TRBV30
CAWSRYGSPPGYTF
TGTGCCTGGAGTCGGTACGGATCCCCGCCGGGCTACACCTTC
>TRBJ1-4|NA|NA|TRBV21-1
CASSKPTGFSEKLFF
TGTGCCAGCAGCAAACCGACAGGGTTCAGTGAAAAACTGTTTTTT
>TRBJ2-3|NA|TRBD2|TRBV5-6
CASSLGSGSTDTQYF
TGTGCCAGCAGCTTGGGTAGCGGGAGCACAGATACGCAGTATTTT
>TRBJ2-1|NA|TRBD2|TRBV6-1
CASSEGLAGYFSYNEQFF
TGTGCCAGCAGTGAGGGGCTAGCGGGATATTTCTCCTACAATGAGCAGTTCTTC
>TRBJ2-3|NA|NA|TRBV7-9
CASSSPYLARAADTQYF
TGTGCCAGCAGTTCCCCCTACCTCGCCCGAGCTGCAGATACGCAGTATTTT
>TRBJ2-6|NA|NA|TRBV25-1
CASSYTGANVLTF
TGTGCCAGCAGTTACACTGGGGCCAACGTCCTGACTTTC
>TRBJ2-5|NA|TRBD1|TRBV27
CASSLGQGAWETQYF
TGTGCCAGCAGTTTAGGGCAGGGGGCGTGGGAGACCCAGTACTTC
>TRBJ2-7|NA|NA|TRBV11-2
CASSFTIGSEQYF
TGTGCCAGCAGCTTTACTATCGGATCCGAGCAGTACTTC
>TRBJ2-1|NA|TRBD1|TRBV27
CASYTGQGNEQFF
TGTGCCAGTTATACCGGACAGGGTAATGAGCAGTTCTTC
>TRBJ1-5|NA|TRBD1|TRBV18
CASSPTGGSNQPQHF
TGTGCCAGCTCGCCAACAGGGGGAAGCAATCAGCCCCAGCATTTT
>TRBJ2-3|NA|NA|TRBV28
CASSSTDTQYF
TGTGCCAGCAGTTCGACAGATACGCAGTATTTT
>TRBJ2-1|once|TRBD2|TRBV7-3
CASSHGTSGNEQFF
TGTGCCAGCAGCCACGGGACTAGCGGCAATGAGCAGTTCTTC
>TRBJ2-5|NA|NA|TRBV18
CASSQEGKETQYF
TGTGCCAGCTCGCAGGAGGGAAAGGAGACCCAGTACTTC
>TRBJ2-5|NA|TRBD2|TRBV4-2
CASSPYAGGETQYF
TGTGCCAGCAGCCCCTACGCGGGAGGTGAGACCCAGTACTTC
>TRBJ1-5|NA|NA|TRBV19
CASSQNGRNSNQPQHF
TGTGCCAGTAGCCAAAACGGAAGAAATAGCAATCAGCCCCAGCATTTT
>TRBJ2-1|NA|TRBD1|TRBV27
CASSPRRDRSYNEQFF
TGTGCCAGCAGTCCCCGCCGGGACAGATCCTACAATGAGCAGTTCTTC
>TRBJ2-5|few|TRBD2|TRBV6-9
CASSYSRTSGSGETQYF
TGTGCCAGCAGTTATTCCCGGACTAGCGGGAGCGGAGAGACCCAGTACTTC
>TRBJ2-5|NA|NA|TRBV5-1
CASSLNPPVEETQYF
TGCGCCAGCAGCTTGAACCCCCCAGTCGAAGAGACCCAGTACTTC
>TRBJ2-5|NA|NA|TRBV7-3
CASSPNIRETQYF
TGTGCCAGCAGCCCTAATATCAGGGAGACCCAGTACTTC
>TRBJ2-5|once|NA|TRBV6-4
CASSDSSALQGETQYF
TGTGCCAGCAGTGACTCGAGCGCCCTCCAGGGGGAGACCCAGTACTTC
>TRBJ2-7|NA|TRBD2|TRBV6-7
CASTLIAGGPSYEQYF
TGTGCCAGCACTCTTATAGCGGGAGGGCCCTCCTACGAGCAGTACTTC
>TRBJ2-5|NA|TRBD1|TRBV18
CASSGQQGAGETQYF
TGTGCCAGCTCAGGACAACAGGGGGCCGGGGAGACCCAGTACTTC
>TRBJ2-5|NA|TRBD1|TRBV9
CASSVGDRFIETQYF
TGTGCCAGCAGCGTAGGGGACAGGTTTATAGAGACCCAGTACTTC
>TRBJ1-2|NA|TRBD1|TRBV6-5
CASSRDRSYGYTF
TGTGCCAGCAGCCGGGACAGAAGCTATGGCTACACCTTC
>TRBJ2-7|NA|NA|TRBV4-1
CASSQAWQYNTYEQYF
TGCGCCAGCAGCCAAGCCTGGCAGTACAATACCTACGAGCAGTACTTC